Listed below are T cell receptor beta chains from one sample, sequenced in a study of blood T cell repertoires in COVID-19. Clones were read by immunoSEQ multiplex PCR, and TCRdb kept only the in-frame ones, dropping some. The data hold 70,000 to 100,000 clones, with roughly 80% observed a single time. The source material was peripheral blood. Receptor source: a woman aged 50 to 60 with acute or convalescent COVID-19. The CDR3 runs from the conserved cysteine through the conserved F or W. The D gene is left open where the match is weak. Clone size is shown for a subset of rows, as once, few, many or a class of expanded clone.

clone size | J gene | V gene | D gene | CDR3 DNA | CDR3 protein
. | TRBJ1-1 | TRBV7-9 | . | TGTGCCAGCAGCAAACAGGGTGGTTCGAACACTGAAGCTTTCTTT | CASSKQGGSNTEAFF
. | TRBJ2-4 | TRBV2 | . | TGTGCCAGCAAGTGGGACTCAAACATTCAGTACTTC | CASKWDSNIQYF
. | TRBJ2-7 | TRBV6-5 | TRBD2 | TGTGCCAGCAGTTTTAGCGGGGGTCCCTACGAGCAGTACTTC | CASSFSGGPYEQYF
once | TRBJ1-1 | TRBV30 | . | TGTGCCTGGAGTGTTGGACAGTTGAACACTGAAGCTTTCTTT | CAWSVGQLNTEAFF
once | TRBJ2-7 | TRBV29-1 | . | TGCAGCGTTACCGGGACACCTAACGAGCAGTACTTC | CSVTGTPNEQYF
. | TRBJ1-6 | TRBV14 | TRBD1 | TGTGCCAGCAGCCCCCGGGACAGGGGGCGCATAGGCTCACCCCTCCACTTT | CASSPRDRGRIGSPLHF
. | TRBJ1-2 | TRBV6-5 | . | TGTGCCAGCAGCAGAGAGGAGGGAGCCACCTTC | CASSREEGATF
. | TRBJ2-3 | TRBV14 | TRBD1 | TGTGCCAGCAGCCAAGGGGACAGGGGCTTCACAGATACGCAGTATTTT | CASSQGDRGFTDTQYF
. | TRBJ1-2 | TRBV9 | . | TGTGCCAGCAGCGTAACCGGGTCGGACTATGGCTACACCTTC | CASSVTGSDYGYTF
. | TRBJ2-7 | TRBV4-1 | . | TGCGCCAGCAGCCAAGAAGTGACAGAGTCCTACGAGCAGTACTTC | CASSQEVTESYEQYF
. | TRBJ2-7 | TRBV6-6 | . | TGTGCCAGCAGTTACGGGACACCTTACGAGCAGTACTTC | CASSYGTPYEQYF
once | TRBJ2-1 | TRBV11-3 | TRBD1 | TGTGCCAGCAGCTTAGAATTTAATAGGGGGCGTAGCAATGAGCAGTTCTTC | CASSLEFNRGRSNEQFF
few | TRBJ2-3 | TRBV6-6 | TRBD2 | TGTGCCAGCAGTTCCGGGACTAGGGGTCCAGATACGCAGTATTTT | CASSSGTRGPDTQYF
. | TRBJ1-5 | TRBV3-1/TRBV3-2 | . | TGTGCCAGCAGCCAAGGGGGAGGTGGCAATCAGCCCCAGCATTTT | CASSQGGGGNQPQHF
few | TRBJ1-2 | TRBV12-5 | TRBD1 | TGTGCTAGTGCCGCACAGGGGGGAGGCTACACCTTC | CASAAQGGGYTF
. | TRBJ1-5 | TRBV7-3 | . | TGTGCCAGCAGCTCGGACATCGGGCAGCCCCAGCATTTT | CASSSDIGQPQHF
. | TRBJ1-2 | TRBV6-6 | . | TGTGCCAGCACCCAGGGAAACTATGGCTACACCTTC | CASTQGNYGYTF
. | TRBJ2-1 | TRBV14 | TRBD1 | TGTGCCAGCAGCCCCCTAACGGGGCGGGGACAGGGGATCGTCAATGAGCAGTTCTTC | CASSPLTGRGQGIVNEQFF
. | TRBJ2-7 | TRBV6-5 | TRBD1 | TGTGCCAGCAGCCTAGGACAGGGGATCGACGAGCAGTACTTC | CASSLGQGIDEQYF
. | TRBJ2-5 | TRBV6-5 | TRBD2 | TGTGCCAGCAGACCGGGGGGGCGCGTAGGGACCCAGTACTTC | CASRPGGRVGTQYF
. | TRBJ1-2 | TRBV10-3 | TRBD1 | TGTGCCATCAGTGACCCAGCGAGGGGGCAGGGCTATGGCTACACCTTC | CAISDPARGQGYGYTF
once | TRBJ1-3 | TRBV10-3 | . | TGTGCCACCTCCACTGACAGCGCGAGAAACACCATATATTTT | CATSTDSARNTIYF
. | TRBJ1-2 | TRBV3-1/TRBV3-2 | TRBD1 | TGTGCCAGCAGGCGCCGGGACAGGACATTCTACACCTTC | CASRRRDRTFYTF
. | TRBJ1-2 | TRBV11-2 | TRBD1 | TGTGCCAGCAGCTTAGAACCGGGACAGGGGAATGGCTACACCTTC | CASSLEPGQGNGYTF
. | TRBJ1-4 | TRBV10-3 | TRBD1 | TGTGCCATCAGTGAGTCGAGGCAGGGGGATGAAAAACTGTTTTTT | CAISESRQGDEKLFF
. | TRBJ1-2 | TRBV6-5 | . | TGTGCCAGCAGTTACCAGGGGAACCACTATGGCTACACCTTC | CASSYQGNHYGYTF
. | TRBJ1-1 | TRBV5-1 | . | TGCGCCAGCAGCGCCAAACAGGGTTCAAGCACTGAAGCTTTCTTT | CASSAKQGSSTEAFF
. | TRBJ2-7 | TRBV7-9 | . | TGTGCCAGCAGCTTAGCGGCAGGGAGGTCTGGAGAGCAGTACTTC | CASSLAAGRSGEQYF
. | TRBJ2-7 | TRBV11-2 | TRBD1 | TGTGCCAGCAGCTTCGGGACAGCGAGCTCCTACGAGCAGTACTTC | CASSFGTASSYEQYF
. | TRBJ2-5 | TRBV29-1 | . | TGCAGCGTTGGTGAGGAGACCCAGTACTTC | CSVGEETQYF
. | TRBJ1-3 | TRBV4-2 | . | TGTGCCAGCAGCCCAACCGGGCAGGACACCTCTCGAAACACCATATATTTT | CASSPTGQDTSRNTIYF